This record looks at one TCR beta chain sequence and its context. The antigen remains undetermined. The sample is drawn from a study of cytomegalovirus exposure and HLA in healthy donors. Looking at the study overall: Later analysis reported that the 130 or so validation repertoires shared the platform of the roughly 700 first-cohort repertoires.

Overall study results and limits: Published work reported that the classifier diagnosed cytomegalovirus status with high specificity and sensitivity. A few chains linked to CMV were shown in vitro to be specific for CMV antigens.

V was pared by 3 bases and J by 4 bases, with 4 bases of the junction left unmatched. Germline V gives CDR1 SQVTM, CDR2 ANQGSEA. The length of the CDR3 is 14 residues. The assay was immunoSEQ multiplex PCR, and TCRdb's table has in-frame clones only and misses some. Of hundreds of thousands of clones listed, approximately 83% are singletons. The donors were in the 120-subject validation cohort, distinct from the roughly 600-subject first cohort. The TCR was taken from a woman aged 30 to 39 in good health and CMV-seropositive. The chain has TRBV29-1 and TRBJ2-1, with 9 bases identical to TRBD2. The sequencing sample was made of PBMCs. CDR3 in DNA: TGCAGCGTTGATTGGCTAGCGGGGTACAATGAGCAGTTCTTC. Translation: CSVDWLAGYNEQFF.